This T cell receptor beta chain appears in the sequencing data of a study of breast tumors, draining lymph nodes, adjacent tissues. In TCRdb, the multiplex PCR reads were re-called with MiXCR into one record per CDR3 protein. The sample comprises fewer than 250,000 distinct CDR3 sequences, roughly 30% of which are singletons, and 1.3% to 1.5% rests with the top ten. Breast cancer patients provided tissue from their axillary draining lymph nodes. The germline V gene has CDR1 DFQATT and CDR2 SNEGSKA (reference sequence). The CDR3 has 10 residues. Regarding this clonotype: Mismatch with germline at one junction end may stem from a read error.

This sequence was found in a female donor with breast cancer. Some clones in this sample may be carry-over from other donors' samples. The chain employs TRBV20-1 and TRBJ2-3, with 7 positions matching TRBD1. Sequencing was carried out using axillary lymph node tissue. This chain's CDR3 is CSARDNGQDF. Written as DNA, the CDR3 is TGCAGTGCTAGAGATAACGGACAGGATTTT.